This is a list of T cell receptor beta chains from one sample in a study of cytomegalovirus exposure and HLA in healthy donors. This table comes from immunoSEQ multiplex PCR, and its TCRdb copy is limited to in-frame clones, with some not included. The sample lists under 250,000 clones, approximately 90% occurring once. The sample taken for sequencing was PBMCs. The receptors originated from a man aged 18 to 35 in good health and CMV-seronegative. Both conserved end residues are part of each CDR3. Fields, in order: J gene, clone size, D gene, V gene, CDR3 DNA, CDR3 protein. The D gene is left open where the match is weak. Clone size is stated in some rows and not others, as once, few, many or a class when expanded.

J: TRBJ2-6
size: once
D: TRBD1
V: TRBV11-2
DNA: TGTGCCAGCAGCTTCTTGACAGGGGCTGGGGCCAACGTCCTGACTTTC
CDR3: CASSFLTGAGANVLTF

J: TRBJ2-3
size: .
D: TRBD1
V: TRBV6-1
DNA: TGTGCCAGCAGTTTCAGGGGGCGCGAGGATACGCAGTATTTT
CDR3: CASSFRGREDTQYF

J: TRBJ2-1
size: .
D: TRBD1
V: TRBV7-3
DNA: TGTGCCAGCGGACAGGGGCGAGGGAATGAGCAGTTCTTC
CDR3: CASGQGRGNEQFF

J: TRBJ2-1
size: .
D: TRBD2
V: TRBV15
DNA: TGTGCCACCAGCGTCGGGACTAGCGGGGGAGGGGAGCAGTTCTTC
CDR3: CATSVGTSGGGEQFF

J: TRBJ1-2
size: .
D: .
V: TRBV5-1
DNA: TGCGCCAGCAGCTCGACACGGTTCTATGGCTACACCTTC
CDR3: CASSSTRFYGYTF

J: TRBJ2-1
size: once
D: TRBD2
V: TRBV5-4
DNA: TGTGCCAGCAGCGATCGGCGAGCGGGAGGGCCGGGTGAGCAGTTCTTC
CDR3: CASSDRRAGGPGEQFF

J: TRBJ2-1
size: .
D: .
V: TRBV9
DNA: TGTGCCAGCAGCCTGGGCGTGCATGAGCAGTTCTTC
CDR3: CASSLGVHEQFF

J: TRBJ1-4
size: .
D: .
V: TRBV10-1
DNA: TGCGCCAGCAGTGCCAGAACTAATGAAAAACTGTTTTTT
CDR3: CASSARTNEKLFF

J: TRBJ2-2
size: .
D: TRBD1
V: TRBV7-2
DNA: TGTGCCAGCAGCTACCGAGTTACGACAGGGGAGGCCGGGGAGCTGTTTTTT
CDR3: CASSYRVTTGEAGELFF

J: TRBJ2-2
size: .
D: .
V: TRBV5-1
DNA: TGCGCCAGCAGCCGGCTCGGGACTGCAAACACCGGGGAGCTGTTTTTT
CDR3: CASSRLGTANTGELFF

J: TRBJ1-3
size: .
D: .
V: TRBV5-6
DNA: TGTGCCAGCAGGCTTGCGGCAGCCTCTGGAAACACCATATATTTT
CDR3: CASRLAAASGNTIYF

J: TRBJ2-7
size: .
D: .
V: TRBV7-2
DNA: TGTGCCAGCAGCTGGAGGGACGGGACCTACGAGCAGTACTTC
CDR3: CASSWRDGTYEQYF

J: TRBJ1-4
size: .
D: TRBD1
V: TRBV5-1
DNA: TGCGCCAGCGGCCGGGACAGGGATGAAAAACTGTTTTTT
CDR3: CASGRDRDEKLFF

J: TRBJ2-3
size: .
D: TRBD2
V: TRBV9
DNA: TGTGCCAGAGGAATTACTGGGGGGGACCTCACAGATACGCAGTATTTT
CDR3: CARGITGGDLTDTQYF

J: TRBJ1-5
size: .
D: TRBD1
V: TRBV7-2
DNA: TGTGCCAGCAGCAAAACAGGGGATCAGCCCCAGCATTTT
CDR3: CASSKTGDQPQHF

J: TRBJ2-5
size: .
D: .
V: TRBV27
DNA: TGTGCCAGCACCCACATCGGCAGGGAACAAGAGACCCAGTACTTC
CDR3: CASTHIGREQETQYF

J: TRBJ2-2
size: .
D: .
V: TRBV9
DNA: TGTGCCAGCAGCAACCCCCCGGAGACCGGGGAGCTGTTTTTT
CDR3: CASSNPPETGELFF

J: TRBJ1-4
size: .
D: TRBD1
V: TRBV5-8
DNA: TGTGCCAGCAGCCCCGGGGACAGGGGAGCGGAAAAACTGTTTTTT
CDR3: CASSPGDRGAEKLFF

J: TRBJ2-5
size: .
D: .
V: TRBV30
DNA: TGTGCCTGGAGAGCACTACACCATATCCAAGAGACCCAGTACTTC
CDR3: CAWRALHHIQETQYF

J: TRBJ2-7
size: .
D: TRBD2
V: TRBV27
DNA: TGTGCCAGCAGTTTAATACCGGGGGGTGGTGCGCGGGAGCAGTACTTC
CDR3: CASSLIPGGGAREQYF

J: TRBJ1-6
size: .
D: .
V: TRBV23-1
DNA: TGCGCCCGTAGCCCCCACGAAGGTGGTAATTCACCCCTCCACTTT
CDR3: CARSPHEGGNSPLHF

J: TRBJ1-2
size: few
D: .
V: TRBV28
DNA: TGTGCCAGCACCTCCACAGGGCCCTATGGCTACACCTTC
CDR3: CASTSTGPYGYTF

J: TRBJ1-1
size: .
D: .
V: TRBV18
DNA: TGTGCCAGCTCACCACCGGGAGGGGCGTCTGTGAACACTGAAGCTTTCTTT
CDR3: CASSPPGGASVNTEAFF